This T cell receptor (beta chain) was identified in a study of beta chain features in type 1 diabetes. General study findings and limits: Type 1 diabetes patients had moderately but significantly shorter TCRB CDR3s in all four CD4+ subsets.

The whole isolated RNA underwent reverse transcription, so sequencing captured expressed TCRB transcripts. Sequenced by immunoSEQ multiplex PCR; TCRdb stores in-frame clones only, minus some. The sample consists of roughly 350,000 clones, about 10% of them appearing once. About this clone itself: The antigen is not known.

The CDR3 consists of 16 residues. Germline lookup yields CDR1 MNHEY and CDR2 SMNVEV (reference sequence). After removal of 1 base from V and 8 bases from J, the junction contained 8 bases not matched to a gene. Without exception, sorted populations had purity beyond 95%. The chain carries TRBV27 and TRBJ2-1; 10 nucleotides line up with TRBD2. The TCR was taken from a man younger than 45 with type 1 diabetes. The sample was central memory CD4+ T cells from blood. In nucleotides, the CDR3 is TGTGCCAGCAGTTTATACTCTAGCGGGAGCCGGGATGAGCAGTTCTTC. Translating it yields CASSLYSSGSRDEQFF.